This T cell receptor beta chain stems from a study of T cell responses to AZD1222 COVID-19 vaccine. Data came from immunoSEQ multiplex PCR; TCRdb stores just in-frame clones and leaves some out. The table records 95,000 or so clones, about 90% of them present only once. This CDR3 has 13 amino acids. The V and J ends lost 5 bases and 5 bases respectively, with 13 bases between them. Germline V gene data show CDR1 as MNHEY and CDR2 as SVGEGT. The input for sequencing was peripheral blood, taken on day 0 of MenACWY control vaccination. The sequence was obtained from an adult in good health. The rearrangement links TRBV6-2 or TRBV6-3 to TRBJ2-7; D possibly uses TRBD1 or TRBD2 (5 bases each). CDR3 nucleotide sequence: TGTGCCAGCAGTGTACTACTGGGGGACGAGCAGTACTTC. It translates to CASSVLLGDEQYF.